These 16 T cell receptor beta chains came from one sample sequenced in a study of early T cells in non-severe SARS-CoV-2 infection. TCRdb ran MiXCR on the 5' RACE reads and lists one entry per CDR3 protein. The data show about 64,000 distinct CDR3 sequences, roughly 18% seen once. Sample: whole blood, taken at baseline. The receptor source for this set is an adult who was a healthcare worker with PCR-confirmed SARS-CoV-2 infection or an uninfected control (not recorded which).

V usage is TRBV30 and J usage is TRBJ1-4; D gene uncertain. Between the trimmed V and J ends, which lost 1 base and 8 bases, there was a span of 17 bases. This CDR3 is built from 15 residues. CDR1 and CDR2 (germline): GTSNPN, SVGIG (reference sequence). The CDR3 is CAWSAPEGRREKLFF. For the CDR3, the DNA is TGTGCCTGGAGTGCCCCTGAGGGCCGCCGGGAAAAACTGTTTTTT. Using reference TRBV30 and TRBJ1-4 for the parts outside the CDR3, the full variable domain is SQTIHQWPATLVQPVGSPLSLECTVEGTSNPNLYWYRQAAGRGLQLLFYSVGIGQISSEVPQNLSASRPQDRQFILSSKKLLLSDSGFYLCAWSAPEGRREKLFFGSGTQLSVL.

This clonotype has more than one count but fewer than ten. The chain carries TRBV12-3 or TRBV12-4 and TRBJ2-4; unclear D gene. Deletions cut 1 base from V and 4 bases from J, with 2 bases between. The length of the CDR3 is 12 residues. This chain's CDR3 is CASSLVKNIQYF. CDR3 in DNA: TGTGCCAGCAGTTTAGTGAAAAACATTCAGTACTTC.

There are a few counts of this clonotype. The CDR3 region is CASSPRAGQGAFTEAFF. In nucleotides, the CDR3 is TGTGCCAGCTCACCAAGAGCGGGACAGGGGGCATTTACTGAAGCTTTCTTT. V is TRBV18 and J is TRBJ1-1; 12 nucleotides match TRBD1. The trim removed 2 bases at V and 5 bases at J, leaving 9 bases unmatched. There are 17 residues in the CDR3. The germline V gene has CDR1 KGHSH and CDR2 LQKENI.

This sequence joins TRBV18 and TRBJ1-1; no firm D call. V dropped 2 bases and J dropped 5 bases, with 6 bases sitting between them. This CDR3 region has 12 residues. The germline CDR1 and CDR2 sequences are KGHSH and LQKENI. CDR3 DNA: TGTGCCAGCTCACCAGGGGATACTGAAGCTTTCTTT. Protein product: CASSPGDTEAFF.

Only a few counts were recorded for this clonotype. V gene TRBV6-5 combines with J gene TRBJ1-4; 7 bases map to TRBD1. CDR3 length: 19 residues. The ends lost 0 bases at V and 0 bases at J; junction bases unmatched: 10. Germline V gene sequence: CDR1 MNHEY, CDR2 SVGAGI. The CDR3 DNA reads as TGTGCCAGCAGTTACTCTCCCGGGACAGAAGACGCAACTAATGAAAAACTGTTTTTT. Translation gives CASSYSPGTEDATNEKLFF.

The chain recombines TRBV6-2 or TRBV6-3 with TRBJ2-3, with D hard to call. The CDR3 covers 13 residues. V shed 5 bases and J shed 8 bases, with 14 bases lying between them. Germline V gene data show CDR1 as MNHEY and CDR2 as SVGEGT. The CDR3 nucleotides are TGTGCCAGCAGTCCTGCAGATTTTGGTACGCAGTATTTT. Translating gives CASSPADFGTQYF.

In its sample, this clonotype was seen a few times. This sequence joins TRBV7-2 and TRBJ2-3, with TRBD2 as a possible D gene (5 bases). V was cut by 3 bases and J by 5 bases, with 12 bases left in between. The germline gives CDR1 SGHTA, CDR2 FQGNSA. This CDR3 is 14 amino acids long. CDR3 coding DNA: TGTGCCAGCAGCTTGACTCGGGGTGGAGATACGCAGTATTTT. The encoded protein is CASSLTRGGDTQYF. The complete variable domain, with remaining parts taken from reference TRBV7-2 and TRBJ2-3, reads GAGVSQSPSNKVTEKGKDVELRCDPISGHTALYWYRQSLGQGLEFLIYFQGNSAPDKSGLPSDRFSAERTGGSVSTLTIQRTQQEDSAVYLCASSLTRGGDTQYFGPGTRLTVL.

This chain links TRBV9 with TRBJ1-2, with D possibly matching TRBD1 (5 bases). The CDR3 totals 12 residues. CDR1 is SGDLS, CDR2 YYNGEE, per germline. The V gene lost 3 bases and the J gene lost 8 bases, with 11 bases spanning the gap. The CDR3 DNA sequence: TGTGCCAGCAGCGCGGGACCCGGCGGCTACACCTTC. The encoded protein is CASSAGPGGYTF.

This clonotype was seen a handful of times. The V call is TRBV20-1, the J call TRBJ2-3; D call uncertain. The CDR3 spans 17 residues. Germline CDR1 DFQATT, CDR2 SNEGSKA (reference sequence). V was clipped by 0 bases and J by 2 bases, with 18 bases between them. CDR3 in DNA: TGCAGTGCTAGAGATATGGCAGCGACAACCCCCACAGATACGCAGTATTTT. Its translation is CSARDMAATTPTDTQYF.

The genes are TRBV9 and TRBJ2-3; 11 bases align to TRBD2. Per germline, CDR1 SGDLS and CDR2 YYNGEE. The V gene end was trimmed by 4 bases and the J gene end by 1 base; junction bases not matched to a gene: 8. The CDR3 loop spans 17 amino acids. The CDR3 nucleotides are TGTGCCAGCAGCTCTGGGCTAGCGGGGGGACGCACAGATACGCAGTATTTT. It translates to CASSSGLAGGRTDTQYF.

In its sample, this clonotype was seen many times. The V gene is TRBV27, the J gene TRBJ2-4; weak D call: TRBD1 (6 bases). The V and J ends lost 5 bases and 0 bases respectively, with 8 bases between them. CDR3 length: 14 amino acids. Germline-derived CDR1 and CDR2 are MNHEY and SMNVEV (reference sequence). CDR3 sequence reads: CASSVQGAKNIQYF. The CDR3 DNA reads TGTGCCAGCAGTGTACAGGGAGCCAAAAACATTCAGTACTTC.

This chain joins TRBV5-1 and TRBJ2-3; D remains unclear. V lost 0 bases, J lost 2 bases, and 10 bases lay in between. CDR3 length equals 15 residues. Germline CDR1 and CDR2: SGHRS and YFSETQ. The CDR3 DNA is TGCGCCAGCAGCTTGGATCCCGGTACCACAGATACGCAGTATTTT. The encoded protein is CASSLDPGTTDTQYF. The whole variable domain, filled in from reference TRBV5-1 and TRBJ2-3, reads KAGVTQTPRYLIKTRGQQVTLSCSPISGHRSVSWYQQTPGQGLQFLFEYFSETQRNKGNFPGRFSGRQFSNSRSEMNVSTLELGDSALYLCASSLDPGTTDTQYFGPGTRLTVL.

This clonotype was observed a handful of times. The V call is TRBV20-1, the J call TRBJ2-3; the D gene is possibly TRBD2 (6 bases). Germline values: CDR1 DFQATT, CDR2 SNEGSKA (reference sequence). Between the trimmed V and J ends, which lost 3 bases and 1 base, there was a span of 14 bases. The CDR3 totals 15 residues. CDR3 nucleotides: TGCAGTGCTAGCAACGTCGGAGGGGGCACAGATACGCAGTATTTT. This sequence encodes CSASNVGGGTDTQYF.

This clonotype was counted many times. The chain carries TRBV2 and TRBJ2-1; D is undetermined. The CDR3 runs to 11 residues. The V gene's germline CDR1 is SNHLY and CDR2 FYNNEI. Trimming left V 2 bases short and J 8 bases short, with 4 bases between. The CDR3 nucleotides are TGTGCCAGCAGTGAAAGGGATGAGCAGTTCTTC. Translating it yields CASSERDEQFF.

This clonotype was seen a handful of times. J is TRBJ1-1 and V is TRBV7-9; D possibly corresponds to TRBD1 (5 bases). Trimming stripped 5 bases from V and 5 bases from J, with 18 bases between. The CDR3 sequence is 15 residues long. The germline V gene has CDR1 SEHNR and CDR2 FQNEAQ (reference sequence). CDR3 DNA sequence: TGTGCCAGCAGCCCCCGGGGGACCCGGGGGACTGAAGCTTTCTTT. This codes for CASSPRGTRGTEAFF. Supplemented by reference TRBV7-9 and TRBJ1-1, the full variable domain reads DTGVSQNPRHKITKRGQNVTFRCDPISEHNRLYWYRQTLGQGPEFLTYFQNEAQLEKSRLLSDRFSAERPKGSFSTLEIQRTEQGDSAMYLCASSPRGTRGTEAFFGQGTRLTVV.

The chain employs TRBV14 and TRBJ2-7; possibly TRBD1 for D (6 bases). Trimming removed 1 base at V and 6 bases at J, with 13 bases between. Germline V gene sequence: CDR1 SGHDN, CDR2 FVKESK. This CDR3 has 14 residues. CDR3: CASSQAQGSSEQYF. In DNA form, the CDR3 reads TGTGCCAGCAGCCAAGCACAGGGTAGTTCCGAGCAGTACTTC.